What follows are 20 T cell receptor beta chains derived from one specimen sequenced in a study of post-analysis software for immune sequencing data. Study findings and constraints: In patients, TRBV5-6, TRBV5-1 and TRBV20-1 belonged to roughly five TRBV segments found more frequently than in controls.

The authors incorporated unique molecular identifiers into the TCR beta cDNA libraries. TCRdb used MiXCR to reprocess the PCR reads, holding one entry per CDR3 protein. The data hold around 770,000 distinct CDR3 sequences, with around 45% observed a single time. The antigens of these receptors remain unknown. Sequencing was carried out using blood. These receptors were taken from a girl under 18 with multiple sclerosis.

V usage is TRBV7-3 and J usage is TRBJ2-7, with 13 nucleotides matching TRBD2. Trimming took 0 bases from V and 2 from J; bases not matched to a gene: 1. CDR3 length: 16 amino acids. The germline V gene has CDR1 SGHTA and CDR2 FQGTGA. CDR3 sequence (DNA): TGTGCCAGCAGCTTAACCGGGACTAGCGGGACCTACGAGCAGTACTTC. Translated, it gives CASSLTGTSGTYEQYF.

There are a few counts of this clonotype. The chain couples TRBV7-3 to TRBJ2-7; 9 bases fit TRBD2. The CDR3 covers 15 residues. V lost 6 bases, J lost 0 bases, and 6 bases stayed unmatched. Germline V gene data show CDR1 as SGHTA and CDR2 as FQGTGA. DNA of the CDR3: TGTGCCAGCAGTCGATGTAGCGGGGGCTCCTACGAGCAGTACTTC. Its protein product is CASSRCSGGSYEQYF.

CDR3 sequence reads: CASSYEAWPHYEQYF. CDR3 coding DNA: TGTGCCAGCAGTTACGAGGCCTGGCCACACTACGAGCAGTACTTC. The chain couples TRBV6-6 to TRBJ2-5; D is unresolved. The DNA end is a closer match to TRBJ2-7, so the J assignment may be wrong. Germline lookup yields CDR1 MNHNY and CDR2 SVGAGI (reference sequence). The CDR3 covers 15 residues.

J is TRBJ2-5 and V is TRBV12-3 or TRBV12-4; weak D call: TRBD2 (6 bases). Trimming pared 8 bases from V and 1 base from J, leaving 11 bases between. The CDR3 is 13 residues long. CDR3 sequence: CASAFGGQETQYF. In DNA form, the CDR3 reads TGTGCCAGCGCTTTCGGGGGCCAAGAGACCCAGTACTTC.

The genes are TRBV30 and TRBJ2-1; no firm D call. The CDR3 has 14 amino acids. The germline CDR1 and CDR2 sequences are GTSNPN and SVGIG (reference sequence). V lost 4 bases to trimming and J lost 2 bases, with 12 bases between them. CDR3 sequence: CAWIHPGPYNEQFF. The CDR3, as DNA: TGTGCCTGGATTCATCCGGGCCCCTACAATGAGCAGTTCTTC.

This clonotype was picked up a small number of times. Here the CDR3 reads CSAWGARQETQYF. In nucleotides, the CDR3 is TGCAGTGCTTGGGGGGCGAGGCAAGAGACCCAGTACTTC. V and J are TRBV20-1 and TRBJ2-5; D tentatively fits TRBD1 or TRBD2 (6 bases each). This CDR3 is built from 13 residues. CDR1 DFQATT and CDR2 SNEGSKA come from the germline V gene (reference sequence). V was trimmed by 5 bases and J by 2 bases, leaving 12 bases between them.

The V call is TRBV19, the J call TRBJ2-7; D unclear. The CDR3 runs to 14 residues. Germline lookup yields CDR1 LNHDA and CDR2 SQIVND (reference sequence). Trimming left V 3 bases short and J 4 bases short, with 13 bases between. The CDR3 region has the DNA TGTGCCAGTAGTATGGAGTCAGATCGGTACGAGCAGTACTTC. The encoded protein is CASSMESDRYEQYF.

The CDR3 is CASTNGYNYGYTF. The CDR3 DNA sequence: TGTGCCAGTACCAACGGTTACAACTATGGCTACACCTTC. The gene calls are TRBV19 and TRBJ1-2; no reliable D call. V was pared by 7 bases and J by 2 bases, with 11 bases between. The germline gives CDR1 LNHDA, CDR2 SQIVND (reference sequence). This CDR3 region has 13 residues. Combining the CDR3 with reference TRBV19 and TRBJ1-2 gives the whole variable domain DGGITQSPKYLFRKEGQNVTLSCEQNLNHDAMYWYRQDPGQGLRLIYYSQIVNDFQKGDIAEGYSVSREKKESFPLTVTSAQKNPTAFYLCASTNGYNYGYTFGSGTRLTVV.

The V and J genes are TRBV6-5 and TRBJ2-1; D may match TRBD1 or TRBD2 (5 bases each). CDR3 size: 15 residues. V was trimmed by 2 bases and J by 9 bases, leaving 17 bases between them. Per germline, CDR1 MNHEY and CDR2 SVGAGI. In DNA, the CDR3 is TGTGCCAGCAGTTACGGGCTAGCAGGACACGCTGAGCAGTTCTTC. As protein: CASSYGLAGHAEQFF.

A few counts support this clonotype. The CDR3 is CAISPTGTGLYEQYF. The CDR3 DNA reads as TGTGCCATCAGTCCTACCGGGACAGGGCTATACGAGCAGTACTTC. J is TRBJ2-4 and V is TRBV10-3; TRBD1 matches 9 bases. The end of the DNA is better explained by TRBJ2-7, so the J call may be wrong. The germline gives CDR1 ENHRY, CDR2 SYGVKD. This CDR3 region has 15 residues.

The rearrangement links TRBV12-3 or TRBV12-4 to TRBJ1-6; D gene uncertain. This CDR3 is 14 amino acids long. V was shortened by 5 bases and J by 10 bases, with 15 bases between the two germline ends. CDR3 region: CASSPTMDGSPLHF. The CDR3 bases are TGTGCCAGCAGTCCCACAATGGACGGGTCACCCCTCCACTTT.

This clonotype has more than one count but fewer than ten. V usage is TRBV3-1 and J usage is TRBJ2-5; 8 bases fit TRBD2. The germline gives CDR1 LGHDT, CDR2 YNNKEL (reference sequence). The V gene end was trimmed by 0 bases and the J gene end by 5 bases; junction bases not matched to a gene: 5. The CDR3 runs 15 residues. The CDR3 coding sequence is TGTGCCAGCAGCCAAGATGGCGGGGGGAGGGAGACCCAGTACTTC. Translating it yields CASSQDGGGRETQYF.

This clonotype turned up a few times. The chain is built from TRBV6-6 and TRBJ2-7; tentative D call: TRBD2 (7 bases). CDR3 length: 14 amino acids. Trimming cost V 2 bases and J 3 bases, with 11 bases left between them. Looked up from germline, CDR1 is MNHNY and CDR2 is SVGAGI (reference sequence). DNA for the CDR3: TGTGCCAGCAGTTACAGGGGGGGGGACTACGAGCAGTACTTC. It translates to CASSYRGGDYEQYF.

This chain joins TRBV7-9 and TRBJ2-3; 14 bases map to TRBD2. After removal of 5 bases from V and 1 base from J, the junction contained 8 bases not matched to a gene. Germline V gives CDR1 SEHNR, CDR2 FQNEAQ (reference sequence). CDR3 length equals 18 residues. The CDR3 DNA reads as TGTGCCAGCAGCCCCGGGACTAGCGGGAGCTTACGCACAGATACGCAGTATTTT. Translating it yields CASSPGTSGSLRTDTQYF.

V usage is TRBV12-3 or TRBV12-4 and J usage is TRBJ2-5, with 8 bases identical to TRBD1. The end of the DNA fits TRBJ2-7 better, so the J call may be wrong. This CDR3 region has 15 residues. The CDR3 spells CASSLGAVRGREQYF. The CDR3 bases are TGTGCCAGCAGTTTAGGGGCGGTCAGGGGGCGCGAGCAGTACTTC.

This sequence joins TRBV27 and TRBJ1-5; D is perhaps TRBD1 (6 bases). CDR3 size: 16 residues. V lost 6 bases and J 2 bases, leaving 17 bases between the germline ends. Germline CDR1 reads MNHEY; CDR2 reads SMNVEV (reference sequence). CDR3 coding DNA: TGTGCCAGCAGCCTCACAGGGAGGGACGGCAATCAGCCCCAGCATTTT. Translating gives CASSLTGRDGNQPQHF.

V gene TRBV12-3 or TRBV12-4 combines with J gene TRBJ2-3, with D tentatively TRBD1 (5 bases). The ends were cut back, 5 bases at V and 0 bases at J, with 12 bases in the middle. The CDR3 consists of 15 residues. The CDR3 region has the DNA TGTGCCAGCAGTCCCCGTAGACAGAGCACAGATACGCAGTATTTT. This sequence encodes CASSPRRQSTDTQYF.

About this clonotype: An end of the junction differs from the germline gene, which may be a read error. This sequence joins TRBV25-1 and TRBJ1-4; D remains unclear. The germline V gene encodes CDR1 MGHDK and CDR2 SYGVNS. This CDR3 has 15 residues. CDR3: CASSEFRGSEEKRFF. Written as DNA, the CDR3 is TGTGCCAGCAGTGAATTTAGAGGGAGTGAGGAAAAACGGTTTTTT.

The chain carries TRBV7-3 and TRBJ2-7; D gene ambiguous. CDR1 is SGHTA, CDR2 FQGTGA, per germline. This CDR3 has 17 amino acids. Between the trimmed V and J ends, which lost 4 bases and 4 bases, there was a span of 23 bases. The CDR3 spells CASSSQTLTSVGYEQYF. DNA of the CDR3: TGTGCCAGCAGCTCCCAGACTCTCACGAGCGTGGGGTACGAGCAGTACTTC.

The chain combines TRBV12-3 or TRBV12-4 with TRBJ2-7; either TRBD1 or TRBD2 may fit D (5 bases each). The CDR3 covers 15 residues. The V end lost 0 bases, the J end lost 2 bases, and 11 bases lay between the germline ends. The CDR3 nucleotides read TGTGCCAGCAGTTTAGCCCGGGGCACCCCCTACGAGCAGTACTTC. It is translated as CASSLARGTPYEQYF.